This entry is about one TCR beta chain. CDR1 SGHDT and CDR2 YYEEEE come from the germline V gene. Trimming left V 1 base short and J 12 bases short, with 5 bases between. The length of the CDR3 is 11 residues. Assay used: immunoSEQ multiplex PCR; TCRdb lists only in-frame clones, some missing. The data show 200,000 to 250,000 clones, about 79% seen once. The data were taken from a study of blood T cell repertoires in COVID-19. The chain joins TRBV5-6 to TRBJ1-6, with a possible D match to TRBD1 (5 bases). The material sequenced was peripheral blood. This clonotype originated in a man aged 80 or over with acute or convalescent COVID-19. This chain's CDR3 is CASSLRGPLHF. The DNA for the CDR3 is TGTGCCAGCAGCTTGAGGGGACCCCTCCACTTT.